Listed below are T cell receptor beta chains from one sample, sequenced in a study of metastatic and nonmetastatic thyroid tumors. TCRdb recomputed clones from the PCR reads via MiXCR. The sample carries 30,000 to 35,000 clones, around 15% recorded once. Sequenced: blood. Receptor source: a female donor with papillary thyroid cancer or a benign thyroid nodule (not recorded which). Some clones in this sample may be carry-over from other donors' samples. Both conserved end residues are part of each CDR3. A D gene is named only where the DNA matches it firmly. Expanded clones get a size class; other rows say once, few or many, or leave the size out.

j_gene | abundance | d_gene | v_gene | CDR3nt | CDR3aa
TRBJ1-4 | NA | TRBD1 | TRBV11-2 | TGTGCCAGCAGCTGTACAGGGGCGTTTAATGAAAAACTGTTTTTT | CASSCTGAFNEKLFF
TRBJ1-1 | many | NA | TRBV30 | TGTGCCTGGGACCGGATGAACACTGAAGCTTTCTTT | CAWDRMNTEAFF
TRBJ1-4 | many | NA | TRBV7-9 | TGTGCCAGCAGCCCCCCCGACCCCCGGAGGGAAAAACTGTTTTTT | CASSPPDPRREKLFF
TRBJ1-2 | many | NA | TRBV28 | TGTGCCAGCACCTCCGCGGGCTATGGCTACACCTTC | CASTSAGYGYTF
TRBJ2-1 | many | TRBD2 | TRBV11-2 | TGTGCCAGCAGCGCCCCTAGCGGGGGTTACAATGAGCAGTTCTTC | CASSAPSGGYNEQFF
TRBJ2-7 | NA | TRBD2 | TRBV20-1 | TGCAGTGCTAGGGTGTTGCTAGCGGGAATCTACGAGCAGTACTTC | CSARVLLAGIYEQYF
TRBJ2-2 | many | NA | TRBV29-1 | TGCAGCGTTGCCCTAACCCAGAACACCGGGGAGCTGTTTTTT | CSVALTQNTGELFF
TRBJ1-6 | many | TRBD1 | TRBV4-2 | TGTGCCAGCAGTCAGCATCCGGGACAGCAAAATTCACCCCTCCACTTT | CASSQHPGQQNSPLHF
TRBJ1-2 | many | TRBD1 | TRBV20-1 | TGCAGTGCTAGTCTCGTGGACAGGGGACATCTCGGCTCTTGGGACGACTATGGCTACACCTTC | CSASLVDRGHLGSWDDYGYTF
TRBJ1-2 | many | NA | TRBV6-5 | TGTGCCAGCAGTTACCTAGGAGGTGGCTACACCTTC | CASSYLGGGYTF
TRBJ2-3 | NA | NA | TRBV28 | TGTGCCAGCAGTCCGACCGGGGCATTTACTATCACAGATACGCAGTATTTT | CASSPTGAFTITDTQYF
TRBJ2-3 | NA | TRBD2 | TRBV18 | TGTCCCAGCTCTCCACTAGCGGAAACTAGCACAGATACGCAGTATTTT | CPSSPLAETSTDTQYF
TRBJ2-1 | many | TRBD2 | TRBV9 | TGTGCCAGCAGCGCGACTAGCGGAAACAATGAGCAGTTCTTC | CASSATSGNNEQFF
TRBJ2-3 | many | NA | TRBV7-3 | TGTGCCAGCAGCTCCCGGGAAGACACAGATACGCAGTATTTT | CASSSREDTDTQYF
TRBJ2-7 | many | NA | TRBV6-1 | TGTGCCAGCAGGAAGACAGCGTCCAGCTCCTACGAGCAGTACTTC | CASRKTASSSYEQYF
TRBJ2-7 | NA | TRBD2 | TRBV11-2 | TGTGCCAGCAGCAAGACCGGACTAGCGGGGGCTACGGAGCAGTACTTC | CASSKTGLAGATEQYF
TRBJ2-7 | many | NA | TRBV18 | TGTGCCAGCCACAGCGGCACGGGGATGGAGCAGTACTTC | CASHSGTGMEQYF
TRBJ1-2 | many | NA | TRBV9 | TGTGCCAGCAGCGCAGAGCAGGGAGTTAGACAAAGGCCCTATGGCTACACCTTC | CASSAEQGVRQRPYGYTF
TRBJ1-3 | medium-sized | NA | TRBV6-1 | TGTGCCAGCAGTGCCGGGGGGACTGGAAACACCATATATTTT | CASSAGGTGNTIYF
TRBJ1-1 | many | NA | TRBV2 | TGTGCCAGCAGGGGATCCGGGAACACTGAAGCTTTCTTT | CASRGSGNTEAFF
TRBJ1-5 | many | NA | TRBV12-3/TRBV12-4 | TGTGCCAGCAGTTTCGGAGAGGGGTGGCAGCCCCAGCATTTT | CASSFGEGWQPQHF
TRBJ2-7 | NA | NA | TRBV4-3 | TGCGCCAGCAGCCAAGATAGTGGACTGTACTACGAGCAGTACTTC | CASSQDSGLYYEQYF
TRBJ2-3 | many | TRBD2 | TRBV4-1 | TGCGCCAGCAGCCAAGATTCGGCGGGAGGGCCCACAGATACGCAGTATTTT | CASSQDSAGGPTDTQYF
TRBJ1-3 | many | TRBD1 | TRBV4-1 | TGCGCCAGCAGCGAACGGGACAGGGATTGGGCTGGAAACACCATATATTTT | CASSERDRDWAGNTIYF
TRBJ1-1 | NA | NA | TRBV5-1 | TGCGCCAGCACACCCTGGTGTGAGGCTGAAGCTTTCTTT | CASTPWCEAEAFF
TRBJ2-3 | many | NA | TRBV6-1 | TGTGCCAGCCTCCTGAATTTGGAGCAGTATTTT | CASLLNLEQYF
TRBJ1-1 | many | TRBD1 | TRBV28 | TGTGCCAGCGCGACAGGGGCTTCGGCTTTCTTT | CASATGASAFF
TRBJ2-4 | many | NA | TRBV25-1 | TGTGCCAGCAGTGAGGCCGATGTAGCCAAAAACATTCAGTACTTC | CASSEADVAKNIQYF
TRBJ1-3 | many | NA | TRBV5-1 | TGCGCCAGCAGCCCCCTTCGAAGTGGGGGAGCTGGAAACACCATATATTTT | CASSPLRSGGAGNTIYF
TRBJ2-3 | many | NA | TRBV2 | TGTGCCAGCAGTGAAATGGCCGAATTGGAAACAGATACGCAGTATTTT | CASSEMAELETDTQYF
TRBJ1-5 | many | TRBD1 | TRBV6-2/TRBV6-3 | TGTGCCAGCAGTGACTGGACAGGGCTCCAGCCCCAGCATTTT | CASSDWTGLQPQHF
TRBJ2-6 | many | NA | TRBV6-1 | TGTGCCAGCAGTGAAGGCATTACTGGGGCCAACGTCCTGACTTTC | CASSEGITGANVLTF
TRBJ2-7 | many | NA | TRBV18 | TGTGCCAGCTCACCAAGTTTGGGATCAGGCTACGAGCAGTACTTC | CASSPSLGSGYEQYF
TRBJ2-4 | many | NA | TRBV28 | TGTGCCAGCAGCGGGGGCTACTGGGACATTCAGTACTTC | CASSGGYWDIQYF
TRBJ1-1 | many | TRBD1 | TRBV19 | TGTGCCAGTAGTATTCTACAGGGGTTGTCCAGAAGCACTGAAGCTTTCTTT | CASSILQGLSRSTEAFF
TRBJ2-5 | many | NA | TRBV5-6 | TGTGCCAGCTTCGTCACCAAGGAGACCCAGTACTTC | CASFVTKETQYF
TRBJ2-2 | many | NA | TRBV7-3 | TGTGCCAGCAGCCCCGACAGGTCGAACACCGGGGAGCTGTTTTTT | CASSPDRSNTGELFF
TRBJ1-6 | many | NA | TRBV5-1 | TGCGCCAGCAGCCGATGGGACGGGAGTTCACCCCTCCACTTT | CASSRWDGSSPLHF
TRBJ2-3 | many | NA | TRBV3-1 | TGTGCCAGCAGCGCTCGGGGCCCTAGCACAGATACGCAGTATTTT | CASSARGPSTDTQYF
TRBJ2-2 | many | TRBD2 | TRBV11-2 | TGTGCCAGCGGGGGGGGACCCAACACCGGGGAGCTGTTTTTT | CASGGGPNTGELFF
TRBJ1-1 | many | NA | TRBV7-8 | TGTGCCAGCAGCAGGGCCATGAACACTGAAGCTTTCTTT | CASSRAMNTEAFF
TRBJ1-1 | many | NA | TRBV20-1 | TGCAGTGCTACCGGATCAGGGTCGAACACTGAAGCTTTCTTT | CSATGSGSNTEAFF
TRBJ1-5 | many | TRBD1 | TRBV2 | TGTGCCAGCAGTGTAGACAGGGGACATCAGCCCCAGCATTTT | CASSVDRGHQPQHF
TRBJ2-1 | many | NA | TRBV4-2 | TGTGCCAGCAGCCAAGATCCCCCGGGAAGCCCTACCGAGCAGTTCTTC | CASSQDPPGSPTEQFF
TRBJ1-5 | many | NA | TRBV28 | TGTGCCAGCAGTTTCCGGGCGGGAAGCAATCAGCCCCAGCATTTT | CASSFRAGSNQPQHF
TRBJ1-6 | few | NA | TRBV28 | TGTGCCAGCAGTTTTGGCTATTCACTCCTCCACTTT | CASSFGYSLLHF
TRBJ1-1 | NA | NA | TRBV27 | TGTGCCAGCAGCCCTCTACCCGAACCCACTGAAGCTTTCTTT | CASSPLPEPTEAFF
TRBJ2-1 | many | NA | TRBV27 | TGTGCCAGCAGTTTATCCCGAGGGCATGAGCAGTTCTTC | CASSLSRGHEQFF
TRBJ2-7 | few | NA | TRBV20-1 | TGCAGTGCTAGAGAGATGTGGTCATCAATCTACGAGCAGTACTTC | CSAREMWSSIYEQYF
TRBJ2-5 | many | NA | TRBV4-2 | TGTGCCAGCAGCCAACACCCCCCCGCAACTAGCATGGAGACCCAGTACTTC | CASSQHPPATSMETQYF
TRBJ1-2 | many | NA | TRBV30 | TGTGCCTGGTTGGGGGGGGAAAAGTATGGCTACACCTTC | CAWLGGEKYGYTF